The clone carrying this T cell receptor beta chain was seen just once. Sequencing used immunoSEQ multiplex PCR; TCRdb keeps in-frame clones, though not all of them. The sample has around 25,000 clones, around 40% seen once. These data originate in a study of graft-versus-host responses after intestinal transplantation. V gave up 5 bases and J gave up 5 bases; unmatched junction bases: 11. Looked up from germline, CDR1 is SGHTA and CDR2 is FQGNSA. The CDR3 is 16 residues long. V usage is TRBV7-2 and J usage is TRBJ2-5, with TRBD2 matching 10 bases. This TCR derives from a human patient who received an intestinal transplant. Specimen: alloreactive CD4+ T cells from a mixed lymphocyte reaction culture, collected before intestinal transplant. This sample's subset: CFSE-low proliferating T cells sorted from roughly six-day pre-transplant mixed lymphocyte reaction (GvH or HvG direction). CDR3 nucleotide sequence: TGTGCCAGCAGCCCCCAGATAGCGGGGGGTGGGGAGACCCAGTACTTC. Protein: CASSPQIAGGGETQYF.